This TCR beta chain is drawn from a study of cytomegalovirus exposure and HLA in healthy donors. Study-level findings and limits: Versus the approximately 700-donor mean, an Asian-associated ancestry cluster reportedly showed fewer N-insertions in a later analysis. As was reported, the classifier diagnosed cytomegalovirus status with high specificity and sensitivity. There was a cluster of highly shared sequence variants that was likely a sequencing artifact.

The PCR contained 60 Vbeta and 13 Jbeta primers. Repertoires were generated with immunoSEQ multiplex PCR, while TCRdb's copy carries only in-frame clones and drops some. This sample has approximately 140,000 clones, with approximately 80% found just once. Trimming took 4 bases from V and 3 from J; bases not matched to a gene: 7. CDR3 length: 16 residues. Germline CDR1 and CDR2: SGHDN and FVKESK. About this clone itself: What it binds is not known.

The TCR was taken from a woman between 50 and 59 years old in good health and CMV-seropositive. The sequencing input was PBMCs. V gene TRBV14 combines with J gene TRBJ2-5, with 11 bases identical to TRBD2. CDR3 in DNA: TGTGCCAGCAGCCCAATAGCGGGGGGGTACAAAGAGACCCAGTACTTC. This translates into CASSPIAGGYKETQYF.